Listed below are T cell receptor beta chains from one sample, sequenced in a study of blood T cell repertoires in COVID-19. Clones were read by immunoSEQ multiplex PCR, and TCRdb kept only the in-frame ones, dropping some. Here the sample spans approximately 150,000 clones, roughly 87% being singletons. The sequencing input was peripheral blood. The source is a woman aged 50 to 60 with acute or convalescent COVID-19. Both conserved end residues are part of each CDR3. D genes are given only for firm matches. Some rows mark clone size as missing; the rest say once, few, many or name a class of expanded clone.

J gene: TRBJ1-3
clone size: -
V gene: TRBV6-1
D gene: -
CDR3 protein: CASSEGGHTIYF
CDR3 DNA: TGTGCCAGCAGTGAGGGGGGACACACCATATATTTT

J gene: TRBJ2-7
clone size: -
V gene: TRBV12-3/TRBV12-4
D gene: -
CDR3 protein: CASRQGNEQYF
CDR3 DNA: TGTGCCAGCAGGCAGGGGAACGAGCAGTACTTC

J gene: TRBJ2-1
clone size: -
V gene: TRBV30
D gene: -
CDR3 protein: CAWPHTSPEQFF
CDR3 DNA: TGTGCCTGGCCGCATACTAGCCCTGAGCAGTTCTTC

J gene: TRBJ1-1
clone size: -
V gene: TRBV6-6
D gene: -
CDR3 protein: CASSYSRATEAFF
CDR3 DNA: TGTGCCAGCAGTTACTCCCGCGCCACTGAAGCTTTCTTT

J gene: TRBJ2-7
clone size: -
V gene: TRBV9
D gene: -
CDR3 protein: CASSPYAAGQEQYF
CDR3 DNA: TGTGCCAGCAGCCCTTACGCCGCTGGACAGGAGCAGTACTTC

J gene: TRBJ1-5
clone size: -
V gene: TRBV18
D gene: TRBD1
CDR3 protein: CASSQGQVDDQPQHF
CDR3 DNA: TGTGCCAGCTCACAGGGACAGGTCGATGATCAGCCCCAGCATTTT

J gene: TRBJ2-1
clone size: -
V gene: TRBV6-1
D gene: TRBD1
CDR3 protein: CASSDGTGYNEQFF
CDR3 DNA: TGTGCCAGCAGTGATGGGACAGGTTACAATGAGCAGTTCTTC

J gene: TRBJ1-5
clone size: few
V gene: TRBV19
D gene: -
CDR3 protein: CASSIVETALQPQHF
CDR3 DNA: TGTGCCAGTAGTATAGTTGAGACAGCACTCCAGCCCCAGCATTTT

J gene: TRBJ1-2
clone size: -
V gene: TRBV30
D gene: -
CDR3 protein: CAWSPRGGPINYGYTF
CDR3 DNA: TGTGCCTGGAGTCCGAGGGGAGGGCCCATTAACTATGGCTACACCTTC

J gene: TRBJ2-2
clone size: -
V gene: TRBV5-1
D gene: TRBD1
CDR3 protein: CASSPDPGGATGELFF
CDR3 DNA: TGCGCCAGCAGCCCGGACCCAGGGGGCGCCACCGGGGAGCTGTTTTTT

J gene: TRBJ1-1
clone size: -
V gene: TRBV28
D gene: -
CDR3 protein: CASSLRQRNTEAFF
CDR3 DNA: TGTGCCAGCAGTTTGCGGCAGAGGAACACTGAAGCTTTCTTT

J gene: TRBJ1-1
clone size: few
V gene: TRBV11-2
D gene: -
CDR3 protein: CASSLVGRGAFF
CDR3 DNA: TGTGCCAGCAGCCTCGTGGGCCGGGGGGCTTTCTTT

J gene: TRBJ2-3
clone size: -
V gene: TRBV4-2
D gene: -
CDR3 protein: CASSQESGAFSADTQYF
CDR3 DNA: TGTGCCAGCAGCCAAGAGTCAGGGGCGTTTAGCGCAGATACGCAGTATTTT

J gene: TRBJ1-4
clone size: -
V gene: TRBV6-5
D gene: TRBD1
CDR3 protein: CASMGQIVKNEKLFF
CDR3 DNA: TGTGCCAGCATGGGACAGATCGTTAAGAACGAAAAACTGTTTTTT

J gene: TRBJ1-3
clone size: -
V gene: TRBV24-1
D gene: -
CDR3 protein: CATSDPRGGNTIYF
CDR3 DNA: TGTGCCACCAGTGATCCTAGGGGTGGAAACACCATATATTTT

J gene: TRBJ1-2
clone size: -
V gene: TRBV5-6
D gene: -
CDR3 protein: CASSLGRGGYGYTF
CDR3 DNA: TGTGCCAGCAGCTTGGGTAGAGGAGGCTATGGCTACACCTTC

J gene: TRBJ1-2
clone size: once
V gene: TRBV5-5
D gene: TRBD1
CDR3 protein: CASSLTGQGVYGYTF
CDR3 DNA: TGTGCCAGCAGCCTTACGGGACAGGGGGTTTATGGCTACACCTTC

J gene: TRBJ2-1
clone size: -
V gene: TRBV4-2
D gene: TRBD2
CDR3 protein: CASSQYPQASGSTNLFNEQFF
CDR3 DNA: TGTGCCAGCAGCCAATACCCCCAGGCTAGCGGTTCTACCAACCTCTTCAATGAGCAGTTCTTC

J gene: TRBJ2-7
clone size: -
V gene: TRBV9
D gene: -
CDR3 protein: CASSPAVGGVSYEQYF
CDR3 DNA: TGTGCCAGCAGCCCGGCGGTGGGGGGAGTCTCCTACGAGCAGTACTTC

J gene: TRBJ1-3
clone size: -
V gene: TRBV5-8
D gene: -
CDR3 protein: CASSSTGNTIYF
CDR3 DNA: TGTGCCAGCAGCTCCACTGGAAACACCATATATTTT

J gene: TRBJ2-7
clone size: -
V gene: TRBV9
D gene: TRBD1
CDR3 protein: CASSIRDRAYEQYF
CDR3 DNA: TGTGCCAGCAGCATTCGGGACAGGGCCTACGAGCAGTACTTC

J gene: TRBJ2-7
clone size: -
V gene: TRBV19
D gene: TRBD2
CDR3 protein: CATSGTREQYF
CDR3 DNA: TGTGCCACAAGCGGGACTCGCGAGCAGTACTTC

J gene: TRBJ1-4
clone size: -
V gene: TRBV10-3
D gene: -
CDR3 protein: CAISEAAGAEKLFF
CDR3 DNA: TGTGCCATCAGTGAGGCGGCAGGGGCTGAAAAACTGTTTTTT

J gene: TRBJ2-1
clone size: -
V gene: TRBV11-3
D gene: -
CDR3 protein: CASSVRDTSYNEQFF
CDR3 DNA: TGTGCCAGCAGCGTCCGGGACACCTCCTACAATGAGCAGTTCTTC

J gene: TRBJ1-2
clone size: -
V gene: TRBV12-3/TRBV12-4
D gene: -
CDR3 protein: CASSPQGVDGYTF
CDR3 DNA: TGTGCCAGCAGTCCACAGGGAGTCGATGGCTACACCTTC

J gene: TRBJ1-1
clone size: few
V gene: TRBV19
D gene: -
CDR3 protein: CASSPYRVGTEAFF
CDR3 DNA: TGTGCCAGTAGCCCCTACAGGGTCGGCACTGAAGCTTTCTTT

J gene: TRBJ1-2
clone size: -
V gene: TRBV19
D gene: -
CDR3 protein: CASSIGAGGAYGYTF
CDR3 DNA: TGTGCCAGTAGTATAGGGGCAGGAGGAGCTTATGGCTACACCTTC

J gene: TRBJ2-1
clone size: -
V gene: TRBV19
D gene: TRBD2
CDR3 protein: CASSTGGSLNEQFF
CDR3 DNA: TGTGCCAGTAGTACTGGCGGGAGTTTGAATGAGCAGTTCTTC

J gene: TRBJ1-1
clone size: -
V gene: TRBV11-2
D gene: TRBD1
CDR3 protein: CASSLDSVRRGVRNTEAFF
CDR3 DNA: TGTGCCAGCAGCTTAGATAGTGTTCGCAGGGGGGTTAGGAACACTGAAGCTTTCTTT

J gene: TRBJ1-4
clone size: once
V gene: TRBV19
D gene: -
CDR3 protein: CASKSRRGGDEKLFF
CDR3 DNA: TGTGCCAGTAAATCCAGGAGGGGCGGTGATGAAAAACTGTTTTTT

J gene: TRBJ2-1
clone size: once
V gene: TRBV10-1
D gene: TRBD2
CDR3 protein: CASSESAGGPDEQFF
CDR3 DNA: TGCGCCAGCAGTGAGTCCGCGGGAGGGCCGGATGAGCAGTTCTTC

J gene: TRBJ1-2
clone size: -
V gene: TRBV15
D gene: -
CDR3 protein: CATSTDSGGALIYGYTF
CDR3 DNA: TGTGCCACCAGCACGGACAGTGGTGGAGCCTTAATCTATGGCTACACCTTC

J gene: TRBJ1-1
clone size: -
V gene: TRBV19
D gene: TRBD1
CDR3 protein: CASSMSPRGRSEAFF
CDR3 DNA: TGTGCCAGTAGTATGAGTCCCAGGGGGAGATCGGAAGCTTTCTTT

J gene: TRBJ1-1
clone size: -
V gene: TRBV6-5
D gene: -
CDR3 protein: CASSSYTEAFF
CDR3 DNA: TGTGCCAGCAGCTCCTACACTGAAGCTTTCTTT

J gene: TRBJ1-3
clone size: few
V gene: TRBV6-5
D gene: -
CDR3 protein: CASHSSGNTIYF
CDR3 DNA: TGTGCCAGTCACTCCTCTGGAAACACCATATATTTT

J gene: TRBJ2-7
clone size: -
V gene: TRBV10-1
D gene: -
CDR3 protein: CASSGQETYEQYF
CDR3 DNA: TGCGCCAGCAGTGGTCAGGAAACCTACGAGCAGTACTTC

J gene: TRBJ2-1
clone size: -
V gene: TRBV29-1
D gene: TRBD2
CDR3 protein: CSVELLAGASEQFF
CDR3 DNA: TGCAGCGTTGAGTTGTTAGCGGGAGCGAGTGAGCAGTTCTTC

J gene: TRBJ1-2
clone size: -
V gene: TRBV11-2
D gene: TRBD1
CDR3 protein: CASSLDPRGRGKTGYTF
CDR3 DNA: TGTGCCAGCAGCTTAGATCCCCGTGGCAGGGGGAAGACTGGCTACACCTTC

J gene: TRBJ1-2
clone size: -
V gene: TRBV4-2
D gene: -
CDR3 protein: CASSQVQGDYGYTF
CDR3 DNA: TGTGCCAGCAGCCAGGTACAGGGAGACTATGGCTACACCTTC

J gene: TRBJ1-2
clone size: few
V gene: TRBV5-4
D gene: TRBD1
CDR3 protein: CASSYSRGQVYGYTF
CDR3 DNA: TGTGCCAGCAGTTATTCACGGGGACAGGTGTATGGCTACACCTTC

J gene: TRBJ2-3
clone size: -
V gene: TRBV4-1
D gene: -
CDR3 protein: CASSRRVPRGSTDTQYF
CDR3 DNA: TGCGCCAGCAGCCGAAGGGTTCCGCGGGGCAGCACAGATACGCAGTATTTT

J gene: TRBJ1-1
clone size: -
V gene: TRBV27
D gene: -
CDR3 protein: CASSLSRPGTEAFF
CDR3 DNA: TGTGCCAGCAGTTTATCACGCCCGGGGACTGAAGCTTTCTTT